A single sample is the source of the 27 T cell receptor beta chains below, sequenced in a study of cytomegalovirus exposure and HLA in healthy donors. PCR used 60 Vbeta primers and 13 Jbeta primers. Using immunoSEQ multiplex PCR, the repertoire was profiled, and TCRdb retains in-frame clones only, with some absent. This sample has around 150,000 clones, with around 78% found just once. Sequencing was carried out using PBMCs. All receptors derive from a man in his forties or fifties in good health and CMV-seronegative.

The chain joins TRBV21-1 to TRBJ1-1. TRBV21-1 is flagged as a pseudogene. The CDR3 extends over 14 amino acids. The CDR3 reads CASSKGKRRTEAFF. The CDR3 nucleotides are TGTGCCAGCAGCAAGGGGAAAAGGAGGACTGAAGCTTTCTTT.

The chain combines TRBV21-1 with TRBJ1-2; the table's D call TRBD1 went unverified against the DNA. TRBV21-1 is an annotated pseudogene. The CDR3 contains 18 residues. CDR3 amino acids: CASSKGKVQGVFNYGYTF. CDR3 sequence (DNA): TGTGCCAGCAGCAAAGGAAAGGTGCAGGGGGTGTTTAACTATGGCTACACCTTC.

A single count supports this clone. V usage is TRBV4-1 and J usage is TRBJ1-2; D gene uncertain. Trimming took 1 base from V and 0 from J, leaving 9 bases between them. CDR3 length equals 15 residues. CDR1 is MGHRA, CDR2 YSYEKL, per germline. The CDR3 nucleotides are TGCGCCAGCAGCCAAGGCTCGCTAGCTAACTATGGCTACACCTTC. It is translated as CASSQGSLANYGYTF.

CDR3 region: CASSSPTEAFF. DNA for the CDR3: TGTGCCAGCAGTTCCCCAACTGAAGCTTTCTTT. This chain links TRBV6-5 with TRBJ1-1; no firm D call. CDR1 MNHEY and CDR2 SVGAGI come from the germline V gene. The CDR3 sequence is 11 residues long. V lost 4 bases, J lost 5 bases, and 5 bases lay in between.

The chain has TRBV2 and TRBJ1-1; 8 bases are shared with TRBD1. The ends lost 4 bases at V and 4 bases at J; junction bases unmatched: 8. Germline V gene sequence: CDR1 SNHLY, CDR2 FYNNEI. The CDR3 runs to 15 residues. CDR3 DNA sequence: TGTGCCAGCAGTGGGGCAGGGGGCGCGGCCACTGAAGCTTTCTTT. This gives the protein CASSGAGGAATEAFF.

V and J are TRBV4-3 and TRBJ1-4, with 8 bases matching TRBD1. This CDR3 contains 16 residues. V lost 0 bases, J lost 7 bases, and 7 bases stayed unmatched. CDR1 and CDR2 from the germline V gene are LGHNA and YSLEER. CDR3 sequence (DNA): TGCGCCAGCAGCCAAGAATCCGGGACAGGCGGTGAAAAACTGTTTTTT. It codes for CASSQESGTGGEKLFF.

The V gene is TRBV6-5, the J gene TRBJ1-4; possibly TRBD1 for D (5 bases). The CDR3 length is 15 residues. V lost 6 bases, J lost 1 base, and 12 bases lay in between. CDR1 MNHEY and CDR2 SVGAGI come from the germline V gene. The CDR3, as DNA: TGTGCCAGCAGCCGGCCGGGGGGAACTAATGAAAAACTGTTTTTT. This encodes CASSRPGGTNEKLFF.

The gene calls are TRBV5-1 and TRBJ2-3, with D maybe TRBD2 (6 bases). The CDR3 runs to 15 residues. V lost 1 base and J lost 0, with 9 bases in between. CDR1 and CDR2 (germline): SGHRS, YFSETQ. The CDR3 loop is CASSLISGSTDTQYF. In DNA, the CDR3 is TGCGCCAGCAGCTTGATTAGCGGCAGCACAGATACGCAGTATTTT.

About this clone itself: Additional DNA sequences in this sample encode the identical CDR3. V usage is TRBV6-1 and J usage is TRBJ2-7, with TRBD1 as a possible D gene (7 bases). Germline V gene sequence: CDR1 MNHNS, CDR2 SASEGT. The CDR3 extends over 14 amino acids. V lost 0 bases, J lost 5 bases, and 11 bases lay in between. The CDR3 reads CASSEATRGDEQYF. The CDR3 DNA follows: TGTGCCAGCAGTGAAGCGACCAGGGGGGACGAGCAGTACTTC.

V gene TRBV5-8 combines with J gene TRBJ1-5; D perhaps matches TRBD1 (6 bases). The CDR3 consists of 15 residues. The V end lost 4 bases, the J end lost 3 bases, and 14 bases lay between the germline ends. The germline V gene has CDR1 SGHTS and CDR2 YDEGEE. The CDR3 DNA reads as TGTGCCAGCAGCCCGTTACAGGGATTCAATCAGCCCCAGCATTTT. It specifies CASSPLQGFNQPQHF.

This clone was seen a handful of times. J is TRBJ1-6 and V is TRBV9; TRBD1 agrees at 8 bases. This CDR3 contains 15 residues. Germline lookup yields CDR1 SGDLS and CDR2 YYNGEE. Trimming removed 4 bases from V and 9 bases from J; junction bases left unmatched: 9. The CDR3 region is CASSPETGAGSPLHF. CDR3 sequence (DNA): TGTGCCAGCAGCCCCGAGACAGGGGCGGGTTCACCCCTCCACTTT.

The rearrangement links TRBV14 to TRBJ2-6; D gene uncertain. V was clipped by 1 base and J by 0 bases, with 7 bases between them. The CDR3 is 16 residues long. CDR1 is SGHDN and CDR2 is FVKESK in the germline V gene. CDR3 loop: CASSQGAFSGANVLTF. The CDR3 DNA is TGTGCCAGCAGCCAAGGAGCCTTCTCTGGGGCCAACGTCCTGACTTTC.

The rearrangement uses TRBV7-3 and TRBJ1-2, with TRBD1 matching over 10 bases. Trimming took 4 bases from V and 6 from J; bases not matched to a gene: 2. CDR1 and CDR2 from the germline V gene are SGHTA and FQGTGA. The CDR3 is made up of 13 amino acids. CDR3 region: CASSSGQGDGYTF. CDR3 nucleotides: TGTGCCAGCAGCTCAGGACAGGGGGATGGCTACACCTTC.

This clone showed up just once. This rearrangement joins TRBV9 to TRBJ2-1; a possible D gene is TRBD1 (6 bases). V was shortened by 0 bases and J by 6 bases, with 13 bases between the two germline ends. This CDR3 has 15 residues. Germline V gene data show CDR1 as SGDLS and CDR2 as YYNGEE. In nucleotides, the CDR3 is TGTGCCAGCAGCGTAGCACAGGGAAACCCCAATGAGCAGTTCTTC. This gives the protein CASSVAQGNPNEQFF. Full variable domain (remainder filled in from reference TRBV9 and TRBJ2-1): DSGVTQTPKHLITATGQRVTLRCSPRSGDLSVYWYQQSLDQGLQFLIQYYNGEERAKGNILERFSAQQFPDLHSELNLSSLELGDSALYFCASSVAQGNPNEQFFGPGTRLTVL.

The CDR3 spells CASSFSGGARETQYF. In DNA form, the CDR3 reads TGTGCCAGCAGCTTTAGCGGGGGGGCCCGGGAGACCCAGTACTTC. The chain employs TRBV7-2 and TRBJ2-5; 11 nucleotides align to TRBD2. CDR1 is SGHTA, CDR2 FQGNSA, per germline. J gave up 5 bases and V 3 bases, and 5 bases lay outside the gene matches. The CDR3 totals 15 residues.

The V gene is TRBV12-5, the J gene TRBJ2-1; no reliable D call. Germline CDR1 is LGHNT and CDR2 is FRNRAP. V gave up 0 bases and J gave up 9 bases, with 6 bases separating them. CDR3 size: 12 residues. The chain's CDR3 is CASGLVRSEQFF. The CDR3 coding sequence is TGTGCTAGTGGTTTGGTCCGGAGTGAGCAGTTCTTC.

In its sample, this clone was seen a few times. In the same sample, other DNA sequences code for this CDR3. The chain couples TRBV28 to TRBJ1-5; D ambiguous. Germline V gene data show CDR1 as MDHEN and CDR2 as SYDVKM. V was cut by 1 base and J by 6 bases, with 10 bases left in between. The CDR3 extends over 14 amino acids. The CDR3 sequence is CASSLFGVRQPQHF. In DNA form, the CDR3 reads TGTGCCAGCAGTTTATTCGGGGTTCGTCAGCCCCAGCATTTT.

J is TRBJ2-7 and V is TRBV30; D is possibly TRBD2 (6 bases). The CDR3 is 15 amino acids. Germline V lookup: CDR1 GTSNPN, CDR2 SVGIG (reference sequence). V lost 0 bases and J 3 bases, leaving 15 bases between the germline ends. The CDR3 is CAWSVGAGNYYEQYF. The CDR3, as DNA: TGTGCCTGGAGTGTTGGAGCGGGCAATTACTACGAGCAGTACTTC.

This rearrangement joins TRBV15 to TRBJ2-2; 9 nucleotides align to TRBD1. CDR3 length: 17 residues. J gave up 6 bases and V 5 bases, and 13 bases lay outside the gene matches. Germline lookup yields CDR1 LNHNV and CDR2 YYDKDF (reference sequence). The CDR3 DNA reads as TGTGCCACCAGCGGCCTACTACGGACAGGGGTGTCCGGGGAGCTGTTTTTT. Encoded protein: CATSGLLRTGVSGELFF.

V gene TRBV6-5 combines with J gene TRBJ2-3; 8 bases are shared with TRBD2. The CDR3 is 15 residues long. Looked up from germline, CDR1 is MNHEY and CDR2 is SVGAGI. V dropped 6 bases and J dropped 1; count of bases not matched to a gene: 6. CDR3 protein: CASSRISGGTDTQYF. DNA of the CDR3: TGTGCCAGCAGCCGGATTAGCGGGGGCACAGATACGCAGTATTTT.

J is TRBJ2-7 and V is TRBV7-2; 10 bases fit TRBD2. V lost 5 bases and J lost 2; bases outside the gene matches: 3. Germline CDR1 is SGHTA and CDR2 is FQGNSA. The length of the CDR3 is 14 residues. The CDR3 region has the DNA TGTGCCAGCAGCCAGCGGGGGGGCCCCTACGAGCAGTACTTC. Translation gives CASSQRGGPYEQYF.

This clone has a single count. The rearrangement links TRBV7-9 to TRBJ2-5; no firm D call. The germline V and J ends were trimmed by 1 base and 1 base, with 7 bases remaining between them. Germline lookup yields CDR1 SEHNR and CDR2 FQNEAQ (reference sequence). The CDR3 loop spans 14 amino acids. CDR3 region: CASSLDFIQETQYF. CDR3 sequence (DNA): TGTGCCAGCAGCTTAGATTTCATCCAAGAGACCCAGTACTTC.

The chain combines TRBV5-1 with TRBJ2-7; the match to TRBD2 covers 7 bases. V lost 4 bases to trimming and J lost 4 bases; unmatched junction nucleotides: 11. The germline CDR1 and CDR2 sequences are SGHRS and YFSETQ. CDR3 length equals 15 residues. The CDR3 coding sequence is TGCGCCAGCAGCAAAATCGGACTAGGCTTTTACGAGCAGTACTTC. Its translation is CASSKIGLGFYEQYF.

This chain links TRBV4-1 with TRBJ1-6; the match to TRBD1 covers 7 bases. There are 15 residues in the CDR3. CDR1 and CDR2 from the germline V gene are MGHRA and YSYEKL. The V segment lost 3 bases and the J segment 7 bases; nucleotides outside the gene matches: 6. CDR3 loop: CASSQTGTVNSPLHF. For the CDR3, the DNA is TGCGCCAGCAGCCAGACCGGGACAGTGAATTCACCCCTCCACTTT.

The chain is built from TRBV6-5 and TRBJ2-5; weak D call: TRBD2 (7 bases). The germline CDR1 and CDR2 sequences are MNHEY and SVGAGI. The CDR3 covers 14 residues. Trimming removed 1 base from V and 4 bases from J, with 10 bases in between. CDR3 protein: CASSYFRGAETQYF. DNA for the CDR3: TGTGCCAGCAGTTACTTTCGGGGGGCAGAGACCCAGTACTTC.

This clone was counted a single time. The chain uses TRBV7-6 and TRBJ2-7; 9 bases are shared with TRBD1. V was pared by 5 bases and J by 3 bases, with 8 bases of the junction left unmatched. The CDR3 has 15 amino acids. The germline V gene has CDR1 SGHVS and CDR2 FNYEAQ. CDR3 region: CASSPRTGAIYEQYF. The CDR3 DNA sequence: TGTGCCAGCAGCCCCCGGACAGGGGCAATCTACGAGCAGTACTTC.

The rearrangement joins TRBV5-1 to TRBJ2-1; 9 positions agree with TRBD1. J was trimmed by 5 bases and V by 4 bases; bases with no gene match: 4. The germline V gene encodes CDR1 SGHRS and CDR2 YFSETQ. This CDR3 spans 14 amino acids. The CDR3 DNA reads as TGCGCCAGCAGCGAAACAGGGGGCAACAATGAGCAGTTCTTC. Translation gives CASSETGGNNEQFF. Using reference TRBV5-1 and TRBJ2-1 for the parts outside the CDR3, the full variable domain is KAGVTQTPRYLIKTRGQQVTLSCSPISGHRSVSWYQQTPGQGLQFLFEYFSETQRNKGNFPGRFSGRQFSNSRSEMNVSTLELGDSALYLCASSETGGNNEQFFGPGTRLTVL.